A single sample is the source of the 9 T cell receptor beta chains below, sequenced in a study of shared clonotypes between healthy human individuals. Libraries were prepared by immunoSEQ multiplex PCR; TCRdb keeps only in-frame clonotypes and omits some of them. Of roughly 2,300,000 clones listed, about nine tenths are singletons. Sequencing used naive CD4+ T cells from PBMCs. Subset: CD45RA+ positively selected. These receptors all stem from a man younger than 30 in good health. Some clones in this sample may be carry-over from other donors' samples.

Comment on this clone: The identical CDR3 is also encoded by other nucleotide sequences in the sample. The chain carries TRBV18 and TRBJ2-5; D gene ambiguous. The CDR3 sequence is 12 residues long. V lost 3 bases and J lost 3, with 5 bases in between. Germline assignment: CDR1 KGHSH and CDR2 LQKENI. The CDR3 sequence is CASSPEKETQYF. The CDR3 bases are TGTGCCAGCTCACCCGAGAAAGAGACCCAGTACTTC. Full variable domain (outside the CDR3, taken from reference TRBV18 and TRBJ2-5): NAGVMQNPRHLVRRRGQEARLRCSPMKGHSHVYWYRQLPEEGLKFMVYLQKENIIDESGMPKERFSAEFPKEGPSILRIQQVVRGDSAAYFCASSPEKETQYFGPGTRLLVL.

This chain joins TRBV6-5 and TRBJ1-6, with D unresolved. Trimming took 6 bases from V and 6 from J, leaving 15 bases between them. This CDR3 is 15 amino acids long. The germline V gene has CDR1 MNHEY and CDR2 SVGAGI. CDR3 bases: TGTGCCAGCAGCTCCCATCAGCGTCTTAATTCACCCCTCCACTTT. It is translated as CASSSHQRLNSPLHF.

The gene calls are TRBV28 and TRBJ2-7; tentatively, D is TRBD1 (5 bases). The germline V and J ends were trimmed by 5 bases and 5 bases, with 25 bases remaining between them. This CDR3 comprises 17 residues. Germline V lookup: CDR1 MDHEN, CDR2 SYDVKM. The CDR3 DNA reads TGTGCCAGCAGTCGAACTTCCTTGCGGACAAGCAGCGACGAGCAGTACTTC. Protein: CASSRTSLRTSSDEQYF.

The rearrangement uses TRBV11-2 and TRBJ2-3; 13 bases map to TRBD2. The length of the CDR3 is 18 residues. Germline assignment: CDR1 SGHAT and CDR2 FQNNGV. Trimming cost V 2 bases and J 4 bases; bases outside gene matches: 9. CDR3 DNA sequence: TGTGCCAGCAGCTTAAACTCACTAGCGGGAGGGCGAGCAGATACGCAGTATTTT. It is translated as CASSLNSLAGGRADTQYF.

The V call is TRBV27, the J call TRBJ1-2; a possible D gene is TRBD1 (5 bases). Germline V gene sequence: CDR1 MNHEY, CDR2 SMNVEV (reference sequence). The V end was cut by 10 bases, the J end by 5 bases, with 17 bases between. The CDR3 totals 13 residues. The CDR3 DNA follows: TGTGCCACATCAGGGACTCCTACTTATGGCTACACCTTC. This translates into CATSGTPTYGYTF.

This clone is a singleton in its sample. The V and J genes are TRBV10-1 and TRBJ2-1; TRBD1 matches at 11 bases. Germline CDR1 is WNHNN and CDR2 is SYGVQD (reference sequence). V lost 8 bases and J lost 9; bases outside the gene matches: 9. The CDR3 sequence is 14 residues long. CDR3 sequence (DNA): TGCGCCAGCCGGAGGGACAGGGGGGAGAGTGAGCAGTTCTTC. Translated: CASRRDRGESEQFF.

As concerns this clone: At the DNA level, this CDR3 is encoded by other sequences in the same sample as well. The V and J genes are TRBV19 and TRBJ2-7; 8 bases map to TRBD1. Germline values: CDR1 LNHDA, CDR2 SQIVND (reference sequence). This CDR3 is built from 13 residues. Losses at the gene ends were 6 bases for V and 4 bases for J; bases not matched to a gene: 5. The CDR3 protein is CASRAGGTYEQYF. CDR3 coding DNA: TGTGCCAGTAGGGCAGGGGGCACGTACGAGCAGTACTTC.

V usage is TRBV7-8 and J usage is TRBJ1-1; tentative D call: TRBD1 (5 bases). The V gene lost 5 bases and the J gene lost 8 bases, with 15 bases spanning the gap. CDR3 length equals 13 residues. CDR1 is SGHVS and CDR2 is FQNEAQ in the germline V gene. The CDR3 loop is CASSPLQVAEAFF. The CDR3 DNA reads as TGTGCCAGCAGCCCCCTACAGGTTGCCGAAGCTTTCTTT.

The genes are TRBV5-1 and TRBJ1-6, with TRBD1 identical over 7 bases. V lost 4 bases, J lost 7 bases, and 5 bases stayed unmatched. Germline CDR1 reads SGHRS; CDR2 reads YFSETQ. CDR3 size: 14 residues. The CDR3 region is CASSPGTVNSPLHF. The DNA for the CDR3 is TGCGCCAGCAGCCCAGGGACAGTGAATTCACCCCTCCACTTT.